Below, 24 T cell receptor beta chains from the same sample are listed, as sequenced in a study of cytomegalovirus exposure and HLA in healthy donors (dated by TCRdb to the late 2010s). Library preparation used the immunoSEQ multiplex PCR assay. What TCRdb holds here is the immuneACCESS table cut down to in-frame rearrangements. Part of the clones is not present; checked against another copy, under half of the missing clones reflect an unresolved V gene, and the others are unexplained. Here the sample has fewer than 120,000 clones; approximately 90% occur a single time. Almost 1.5% of the sample is taken by the ten largest. What was sequenced was PBMCs. The receptor set was obtained from a woman aged 30 to 39 in good health and CMV-seropositive.

J is TRBJ1-1 and V is TRBV27; D is possibly TRBD1 (5 bases). The length of the CDR3 is 14 residues. Trimming shortened V by 3 bases and J by 4 bases, and 12 bases separated the two germline ends. CDR1 and CDR2 from the germline V gene are MNHEY and SMNVEV (reference sequence). The CDR3 bases are TGTGCCAGCAGTTTGTGGGGCTCCAGCACTGAAGCTTTCTTT. It specifies CASSLWGSSTEAFF.

The chain uses TRBV15 and TRBJ1-5; 11 nucleotides agree with TRBD1. CDR1 is LNHNV, CDR2 YYDKDF, per germline (reference sequence). V dropped 3 bases and J dropped 6; count of bases not matched to a gene: 4. The CDR3 has 15 amino acids. This CDR3 reads CATSSGQGAGQPQHF. As DNA, the CDR3 is TGTGCCACCAGCAGCGGACAGGGGGCAGGTCAGCCCCAGCATTTT. Variable domain in full (rest from reference TRBV15 and TRBJ1-5): DAMVIQNPRYQVTQFGKPVTLSCSQTLNHNVMYWYQQKSSQAPKLLFHYYDKDFNNEADTPDNFQSRRPNTSFCFLDIRSPGLGDTAMYLCATSSGQGAGQPQHFGDGTRLSIL.

This chain connects TRBV9 to TRBJ1-1; D remains unclear. The germline V and J ends were trimmed by 0 bases and 3 bases, with 9 bases remaining between them. The CDR3 sequence is 14 residues long. Germline V gene lookup returns CDR1 SGDLS and CDR2 YYNGEE. The CDR3 sequence: CASSVAGSDTEAFF. CDR3 nucleotides: TGTGCCAGCAGCGTAGCGGGGTCGGACACTGAAGCTTTCTTT. Variable domain in full (rest from reference TRBV9 and TRBJ1-1): DSGVTQTPKHLITATGQRVTLRCSPRSGDLSVYWYQQSLDQGLQFLIQYYNGEERAKGNILERFSAQQFPDLHSELNLSSLELGDSALYFCASSVAGSDTEAFFGQGTRLTVV.

V and J are TRBV18 and TRBJ1-1; D is unclear. With 5 bases removed from V and 0 bases from J, the gap between germline ends came to 10 bases. The CDR3 loop spans 14 amino acids. The germline CDR1 and CDR2 sequences are KGHSH and LQKENI. CDR3 loop: CASSSGSLNTEAFF. CDR3 in DNA: TGTGCCAGCTCATCAGGATCCCTGAACACTGAAGCTTTCTTT.

V usage is TRBV29-1 and J usage is TRBJ1-5, with D perhaps matching TRBD1 (6 bases). The CDR3 has 13 residues. V was shortened by 5 bases and J by 4 bases, with 12 bases between the two germline ends. Per germline, CDR1 SQVTM and CDR2 ANQGSEA. The CDR3 DNA reads as TGCAGCGTTCAGGACAGCTTAAATCAGCCCCAGCATTTT. Translation: CSVQDSLNQPQHF.

V is TRBV7-2 and J is TRBJ2-7; 7 bases fit TRBD2. V lost 1 base, J lost 2 bases, and 8 bases stayed unmatched. CDR1 is SGHTA, CDR2 FQGNSA, per germline. This CDR3 spans 16 amino acids. CDR3 sequence (DNA): TGTGCCAGCAGCTTAGTAACCGGGGGGACCGCCTACGAGCAGTACTTC. It encodes CASSLVTGGTAYEQYF.

The table lists this clone with a count of one. The chain joins TRBV28 to TRBJ2-1, with 14 bases matching TRBD2. The CDR3 spans 18 residues. The germline gives CDR1 MDHEN, CDR2 SYDVKM. Trimming took 6 bases from V and 3 from J; bases not matched to a gene: 10. In nucleotides, the CDR3 is TGTGCCAGCAGCCTTGGACTAGCGGGAGGTAATCGCTACAATGAGCAGTTCTTC. This codes for CASSLGLAGGNRYNEQFF.

The rearrangement uses TRBV18 and TRBJ2-7; the D gene is possibly TRBD2 (5 bases). The CDR3 has 16 amino acids. With 1 base removed from V and 0 bases from J, the gap between germline ends came to 13 bases. Germline CDR1 KGHSH, CDR2 LQKENI. The CDR3, as DNA: TGTGCCAGCTCACCACAAGGAGGAGGTCCCTCCTACGAGCAGTACTTC. Translation gives CASSPQGGGPSYEQYF.

The chain uses TRBV28 and TRBJ2-1; 10 bases fit TRBD1. The CDR3 totals 13 residues. The germline CDR1 and CDR2 sequences are MDHEN and SYDVKM. V lost 5 bases and J lost 9; bases outside the gene matches: 4. CDR3 sequence reads: CASSRQGALEQFF. For the CDR3, the DNA is TGTGCCAGCAGTCGACAGGGGGCCCTTGAGCAGTTCTTC.

This chain uses TRBV15 with TRBJ2-6, with D possibly TRBD1 on 6 matching bases. The germline V gene encodes CDR1 LNHNV and CDR2 YYDKDF (reference sequence). The ends were cut back, 5 bases at V and 3 bases at J, with 14 bases in the middle. The CDR3 contains 16 residues. In DNA form, the CDR3 reads TGTGCCACCAGCGGACACCAGGGGAATGGGGCCAACGTCCTGACTTTC. Translating gives CATSGHQGNGANVLTF.

The J gene is TRBJ1-1, the V gene TRBV19; D unclear. The CDR3 is made up of 13 amino acids. Germline V CDR1 and CDR2: LNHDA, SQIVND (reference sequence). V lost 4 bases and J 3 bases, leaving 9 bases between the germline ends. The CDR3 sequence is CASSTFPYTEAFF. CDR3 DNA: TGTGCCAGTAGTACCTTTCCTTACACTGAAGCTTTCTTT. Together with reference TRBV19 and TRBJ1-1, the CDR3 gives the full variable domain: DGGITQSPKYLFRKEGQNVTLSCEQNLNHDAMYWYRQDPGQGLRLIYYSQIVNDFQKGDIAEGYSVSREKKESFPLTVTSAQKNPTAFYLCASSTFPYTEAFFGQGTRLTVV.

This rearrangement joins TRBV7-2 to TRBJ2-3, with 9 bases aligning to TRBD2. CDR3 size: 16 residues. The V gene's germline CDR1 is SGHTA and CDR2 FQGNSA. The V segment lost 5 bases and the J segment 2 bases; nucleotides outside the gene matches: 8. The DNA of the CDR3 is TGTGCCAGCAGCCAAATAGCGGGGGCAGTCACAGATACGCAGTATTTT. Protein sequence: CASSQIAGAVTDTQYF.

The V call is TRBV19, the J call TRBJ1-5; 9 bases are shared with TRBD1. Germline CDR1 reads LNHDA; CDR2 reads SQIVND (reference sequence). The CDR3 covers 15 residues. The junction had 10 bases not matched to a gene; V was cut back by 6 bases and J by 7 bases. CDR3 sequence: CASRSFRDRDQPQHF. The CDR3 DNA is TGTGCCAGTAGATCCTTCCGGGACAGGGACCAGCCCCAGCATTTT.

This clone was counted between two and nine times. The J gene is TRBJ1-2, the V gene TRBV7-2; D possibly corresponds to TRBD1 (6 bases). The CDR3 is 17 amino acids. In germline, CDR1 is SGHTA, CDR2 FQGNSA. The ends were cut back, 5 bases at V and 0 bases at J, with 19 bases in the middle. CDR3 residues: CASSKDRPVITNYGYTF. The CDR3 coding sequence is TGTGCCAGCAGCAAAGACAGGCCCGTTATCACTAACTATGGCTACACCTTC.

V and J are TRBV6-6 and TRBJ2-7; 11 bases are shared with TRBD2. V shed 8 bases and J 3 bases; nucleotides not matched to a gene: 9. The CDR3 sequence is 15 residues long. Germline CDR1 MNHNY, CDR2 SVGAGI (reference sequence). CDR3 loop: CASVSGGGSHYEQYF. The CDR3 DNA reads as TGTGCCAGCGTTAGCGGGGGGGGTTCCCACTACGAGCAGTACTTC.

The chain couples TRBV15 to TRBJ1-2; D not resolved. The CDR3 length is 12 residues. V was shortened by 4 bases and J by 2 bases, with 5 bases between the two germline ends. Per germline, CDR1 LNHNV and CDR2 YYDKDF (reference sequence). The CDR3 reads CATSMGNYGYTF. The CDR3 region has the DNA TGTGCCACCAGCATGGGCAACTATGGCTACACCTTC.

The DNA for the CDR3 is TGTGCCAGCAGCCGACCCCTTCTAGCGGGAGGGGAGACCCAGTACTTC. This translates into CASSRPLLAGGETQYF. The rearrangement uses TRBV5-8 and TRBJ2-5; TRBD2 matches 12 bases. V shed 4 bases and J 5 bases; nucleotides not matched to a gene: 9. CDR1 and CDR2 (germline): SGHTS, YDEGEE. The CDR3 extends over 16 amino acids.

This clone has a single count. The chain couples TRBV6-5 to TRBJ1-1; D is possibly TRBD1 (5 bases). CDR1 and CDR2 from the germline V gene are MNHEY and SVGAGI. V shed 6 bases and J shed 2 bases, with 16 bases lying between them. This CDR3 contains 15 residues. The CDR3 bases are TGTGCCAGCAGCCCGGTCGGACACCGAAACACTGAAGCTTTCTTT. The encoded protein is CASSPVGHRNTEAFF.

This clone was seen just once. The rearrangement uses TRBV5-5 and TRBJ1-2; D may be TRBD1 (5 bases). Germline-derived CDR1 and CDR2 are SGHKS and YYEKEE (reference sequence). This CDR3 is 13 amino acids long. Trimming left V 4 bases short and J 2 bases short, with 9 bases between. CDR3 sequence reads: CASSAQGNYGYTF. The DNA for the CDR3 is TGTGCCAGCAGCGCGCAGGGAAACTATGGCTACACCTTC.

The chain combines TRBV7-2 with TRBJ2-1; 13 positions agree with TRBD2. With 1 base clipped from V and 7 bases from J, the junction kept 7 bases outside the gene matches. The germline V gene encodes CDR1 SGHTA and CDR2 FQGNSA. CDR3 length: 17 amino acids. The CDR3 is CASSLGTSGSRRNEQFF. Written as DNA, the CDR3 is TGTGCCAGCAGCTTAGGGACTAGCGGGAGTAGAAGAAATGAGCAGTTCTTC. Based on the CDR3 plus reference TRBV7-2 and TRBJ2-1, the full variable domain is GAGVSQSPSNKVTEKGKDVELRCDPISGHTALYWYRQSLGQGLEFLIYFQGNSAPDKSGLPSDRFSAERTGGSVSTLTIQRTQQEDSAVYLCASSLGTSGSRRNEQFFGPGTRLTVL.

This clone was counted only a few times. The CDR3 loop is CASSVGPERNEQFF. The CDR3 nucleotides read TGTGCCAGCAGCGTGGGGCCCGAGCGCAATGAGCAGTTCTTC. The V gene is TRBV9, the J gene TRBJ2-1; a possible D gene is TRBD1 (5 bases). V was trimmed by 2 bases and J by 6 bases, leaving 12 bases between them. Germline assignment: CDR1 SGDLS and CDR2 YYNGEE. This CDR3 has 14 residues.

This chain joins TRBV6-1 and TRBJ2-2, with a weak D call TRBD1 (5 bases). The V and J ends lost 2 bases and 4 bases respectively, with 8 bases between them. The CDR3 loop spans 14 amino acids. Germline V gene data show CDR1 as MNHNS and CDR2 as SASEGT. CDR3 residues: CASSEIRGTGELFF. In DNA, the CDR3 is TGTGCCAGCAGTGAAATAAGGGGCACCGGGGAGCTGTTTTTT.

The chain combines TRBV28 with TRBJ2-3; 8 bases agree with TRBD2. Trimming took 0 bases from V and 0 from J; bases not matched to a gene: 20. The CDR3 extends over 22 amino acids. Germline CDR1 reads MDHEN; CDR2 reads SYDVKM. The CDR3 region is CASSLWGTWSGRKRPSTDTQYF. The CDR3 DNA is TGTGCCAGCAGTTTATGGGGGACCTGGAGCGGGAGAAAGCGCCCGAGCACAGATACGCAGTATTTT. The full variable domain, its missing parts supplied by reference TRBV28 and TRBJ2-3, is DVKVTQSSRYLVKRTGEKVFLECVQDMDHENMFWYRQDPGLGLRLIYFSYDVKMKEKGDIPEGYSVSREKKERFSLILESASTNQTSMYLCASSLWGTWSGRKRPSTDTQYFGPGTRLTVL.

This chain connects TRBV4-3 to TRBJ2-7, with D perhaps matching TRBD1 (7 bases). Germline V CDR1 and CDR2: LGHNA, YSLEER. V lost 5 bases and J 7 bases, leaving 21 bases between the germline ends. The CDR3 has 15 amino acids. CDR3 bases: TGCGCCAGCAGCGAAAGCAGAACAGGGGCGGGGGAGCAGTACTTC. Translated, it gives CASSESRTGAGEQYF.